This T cell receptor (beta chain) was sequenced for a study of shared clonotypes between healthy human individuals. Study-level results: Naive subsets generally had larger estimated richness than memory subsets. It was the non-shared clonotypes that had lower generation probabilities than clonotypes shared by all four donors.

TCRdb's table, derived via immunoSEQ multiplex PCR, lists solely in-frame clones and lacks some. The sample lists around 1,900,000 clones, around 95% seen once, with approximately 1.6% in the top ten. Germline V gene data show CDR1 as MNHEY and CDR2 as SMNVEV (reference sequence). Trimming took off 6 bases at V and 11 bases at J, with 22 bases between the two ends. The CDR3 loop spans 14 amino acids. Positively selected for CCR7, the CD45RO-negative cells used as naive CD8 cells excluded terminally differentiated effector memory CD45RA+ cells. To note about this clone: The antigen remains unidentified.

The rearrangement joins TRBV27 to TRBJ1-1; D remains ambiguous. Sequencing was carried out using naive CD8+ T cells from PBMCs. This receptor was obtained from a man between 18 and 29 years old in good health. Some clones in this sample may be carry-over from other donors' samples. CDR3 protein: CASRETGRALRAFF. The DNA for the CDR3 is TGTGCCAGCAGAGAAACCGGTCGGGCACTCCGGGCTTTCTTT.